What follows is one T cell receptor (beta chain) and its context. Its matching antigen is unknown. This specimen comes from a study of siplizumab effects on memory and regulatory T cells. Study observations and caveats: Mappable alloreactive CD4+ clones averaged around 71% Treg-derived with siplizumab versus less than 30% in controls. Phenotypic classification as naive or memory proved unattainable for roughly 75-96% of proliferating CD4+ or CD8+ clones.

Assay: immunoSEQ multiplex PCR; the TCRdb copy retains only in-frame clones and omits some. The sample records some 88,000 clones, 90% being singletons. The sequence was obtained from a human donor in good health. The sample comprised CD4+ T cells sorted from blood.

The CDR3 DNA follows: TGTGCCAGCAGCACCGGAGCGGGAGCTTACAATGAGCAGTTCTTC. Translated, it gives CASSTGAGAYNEQFF. The chain employs TRBV7-3 and TRBJ2-1; 8 bases are a match to TRBD2. Germline V CDR1 and CDR2: SGHTA, FQGTGA. J gave up 4 bases and V 5 bases, and 7 bases lay outside the gene matches. This CDR3 comprises 15 residues.